Listed below are T cell receptor beta chains from one sample, sequenced in a study of cytotoxic CD8 clonotypes in ibrutinib-treated CLL. The data were produced by immunoSEQ multiplex PCR, yet TCRdb's version contains in-frame clones alone and is incomplete. The table records fewer than 40,000 clones, about 70% of them present only once. This sample comprised PBMCs, obtained at disease progression, from a patient treated with ibrutinib. These receptor sequences come from a human donor with chronic lymphocytic leukemia. The conserved cysteine and the conserved F or W are not part of the CDR3 here. Fields, in order: CDR3 protein, V gene.

CDR3aa: ASSLDNEQF
v_gene: TRBV11-3

CDR3aa: ASSPAMGEQY
v_gene: TRBV7-9

CDR3aa: AWSVLSGHGGYT
v_gene: TRBV30

CDR3aa: ASSRSSGRADTQY
v_gene: TRBV6-5

CDR3aa: ASSVGGAGAGQETQY
v_gene: TRBV9

CDR3aa: ASSLEASGKIYEQY
v_gene: TRBV5-1

CDR3aa: ASSPGTSGGELF
v_gene: TRBV7-3

CDR3aa: ASSARTSPPPETQY
v_gene: TRBV9

CDR3aa: ASTKENTGELF
v_gene: TRBV2

CDR3aa: ASTPRRGQDEQY
v_gene: TRBV2

CDR3aa: ASSLVIHEQY
v_gene: TRBV5-8

CDR3aa: ASSLVWRPENIQY
v_gene: TRBV7-2

CDR3aa: ASSLVGGGMLGTDTQY
v_gene: TRBV7-9

CDR3aa: ASSYFAGTTNEKLF
v_gene: TRBV6-5

CDR3aa: ASSLSFSDKVYEQY
v_gene: TRBV28

CDR3aa: ASGFREKTEAF
v_gene: TRBV6-5

CDR3aa: ASSLFKRPNTEAF
v_gene: TRBV27

CDR3aa: AWSISRTSGSWTGELF
v_gene: TRBV30

CDR3aa: ANPNTGELF
v_gene: TRBV27

CDR3aa: ASYHDNGKAQY
v_gene: TRBV18

CDR3aa: ASSFLSPYEQY
v_gene: TRBV27

CDR3aa: ASSFTAGTTGPRYGYT
v_gene: TRBV27

CDR3aa: ASSIRTEEKLF
v_gene: TRBV19

CDR3aa: ASSPGGGSTEAF
v_gene: TRBV18

CDR3aa: ASSRGVNSPLH
v_gene: TRBV10-1

CDR3aa: ASRGGGSNQPQH
v_gene: TRBV27

CDR3aa: AISEGAGQETQY
v_gene: TRBV10-3